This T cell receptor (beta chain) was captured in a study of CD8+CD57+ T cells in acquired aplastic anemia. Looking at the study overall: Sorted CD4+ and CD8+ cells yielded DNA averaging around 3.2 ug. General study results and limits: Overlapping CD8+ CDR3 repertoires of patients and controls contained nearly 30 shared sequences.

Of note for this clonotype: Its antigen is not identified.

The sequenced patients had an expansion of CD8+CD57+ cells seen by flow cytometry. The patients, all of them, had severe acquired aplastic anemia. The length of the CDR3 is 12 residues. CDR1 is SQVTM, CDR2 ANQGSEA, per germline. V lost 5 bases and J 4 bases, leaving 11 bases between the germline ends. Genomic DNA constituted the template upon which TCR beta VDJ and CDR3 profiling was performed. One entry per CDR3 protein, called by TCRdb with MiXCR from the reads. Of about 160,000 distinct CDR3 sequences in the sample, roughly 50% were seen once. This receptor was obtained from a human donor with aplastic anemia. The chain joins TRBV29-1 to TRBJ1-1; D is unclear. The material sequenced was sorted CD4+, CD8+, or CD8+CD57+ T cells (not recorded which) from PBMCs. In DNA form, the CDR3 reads TGCAGCGTTACCAGCCGAGCCACTGAAGCTTTCTTT. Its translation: CSVTSRATEAFF.